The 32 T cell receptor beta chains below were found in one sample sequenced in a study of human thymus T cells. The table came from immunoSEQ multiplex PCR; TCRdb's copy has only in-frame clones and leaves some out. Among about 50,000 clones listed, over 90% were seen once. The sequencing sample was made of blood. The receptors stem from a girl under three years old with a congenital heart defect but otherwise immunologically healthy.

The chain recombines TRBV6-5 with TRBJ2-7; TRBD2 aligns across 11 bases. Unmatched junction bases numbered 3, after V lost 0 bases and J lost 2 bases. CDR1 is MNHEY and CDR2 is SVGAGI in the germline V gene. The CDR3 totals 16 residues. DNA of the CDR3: TGTGCCAGCAGTTACTCGAGTAGCGGGAGGGCCTACGAGCAGTACTTC. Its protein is CASSYSSSGRAYEQYF.

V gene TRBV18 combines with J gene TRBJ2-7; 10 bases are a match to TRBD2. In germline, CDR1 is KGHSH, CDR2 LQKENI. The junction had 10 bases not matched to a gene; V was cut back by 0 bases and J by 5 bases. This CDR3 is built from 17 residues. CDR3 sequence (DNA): TGTGCCAGCTCACCACCGAGAGCTCTAGCGGGAGCACACGAGCAGTACTTC. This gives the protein CASSPPRALAGAHEQYF.

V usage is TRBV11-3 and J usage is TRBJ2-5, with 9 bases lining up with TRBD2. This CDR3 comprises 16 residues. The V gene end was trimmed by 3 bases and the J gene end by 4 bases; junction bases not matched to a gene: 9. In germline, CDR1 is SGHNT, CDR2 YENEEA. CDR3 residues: CASSFGGRGVRETQYF. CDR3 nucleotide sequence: TGTGCCAGCAGCTTTGGCGGGAGGGGTGTAAGAGAGACCCAGTACTTC.

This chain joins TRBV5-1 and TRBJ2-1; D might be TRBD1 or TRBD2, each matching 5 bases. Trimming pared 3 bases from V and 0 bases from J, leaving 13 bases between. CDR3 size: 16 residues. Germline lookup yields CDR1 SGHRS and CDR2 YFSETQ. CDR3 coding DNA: TGCGCCAGCAGCTCTGGGACCAAGAGCTCCTACAATGAGCAGTTCTTC. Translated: CASSSGTKSSYNEQFF.

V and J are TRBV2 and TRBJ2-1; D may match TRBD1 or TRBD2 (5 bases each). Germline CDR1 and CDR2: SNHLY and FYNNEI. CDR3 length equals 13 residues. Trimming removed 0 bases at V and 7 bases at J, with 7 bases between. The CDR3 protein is CASSEAGRNEQFF. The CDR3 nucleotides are TGTGCCAGCAGTGAAGCGGGACGAAATGAGCAGTTCTTC.

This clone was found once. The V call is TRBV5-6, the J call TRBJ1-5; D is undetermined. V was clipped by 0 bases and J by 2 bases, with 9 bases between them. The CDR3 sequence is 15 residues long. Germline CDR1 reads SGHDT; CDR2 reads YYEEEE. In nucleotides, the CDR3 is TGTGCCAGCAGCTTGGGCGGGAGAGGCAATCAGCCCCAGCATTTT. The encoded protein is CASSLGGRGNQPQHF.

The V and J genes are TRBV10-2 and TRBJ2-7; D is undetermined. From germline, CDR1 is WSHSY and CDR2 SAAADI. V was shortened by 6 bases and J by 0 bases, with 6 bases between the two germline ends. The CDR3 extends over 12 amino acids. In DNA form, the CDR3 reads TGCGCCAGCAGGAGCCTCTCCTACGAGCAGTACTTC. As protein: CASRSLSYEQYF.

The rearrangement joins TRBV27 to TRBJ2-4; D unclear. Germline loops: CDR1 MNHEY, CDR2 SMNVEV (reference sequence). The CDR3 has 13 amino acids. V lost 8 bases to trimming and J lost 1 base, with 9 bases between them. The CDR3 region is CASPFSAKNIQYF. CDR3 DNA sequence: TGTGCCAGCCCCTTCTCGGCCAAAAACATTCAGTACTTC.

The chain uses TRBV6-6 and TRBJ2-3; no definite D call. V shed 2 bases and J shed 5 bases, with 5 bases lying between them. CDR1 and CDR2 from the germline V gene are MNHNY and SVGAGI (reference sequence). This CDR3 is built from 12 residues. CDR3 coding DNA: TGTGCCAGCAGTTACGTGGGAGATACGCAGTATTTT. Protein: CASSYVGDTQYF.

The CDR3 region is CASSQDPPGAVYTGELFF. The CDR3 bases are TGCGCCAGCAGCCAAGATCCCCCGGGGGCGGTTTACACCGGGGAGCTGTTTTTT. The rearrangement joins TRBV4-3 to TRBJ2-2, with D perhaps TRBD1 or TRBD2 (6 bases each). Trimming took 0 bases from V and 3 from J, leaving 17 bases between them. The germline gives CDR1 LGHNA, CDR2 YSLEER. The CDR3 consists of 18 residues.

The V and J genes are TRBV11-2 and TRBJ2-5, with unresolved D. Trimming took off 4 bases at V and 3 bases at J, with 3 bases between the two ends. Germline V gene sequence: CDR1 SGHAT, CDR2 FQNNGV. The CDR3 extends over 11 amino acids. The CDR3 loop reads CASSSKETQYF. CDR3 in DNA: TGTGCCAGCAGCTCCAAAGAGACCCAGTACTTC.

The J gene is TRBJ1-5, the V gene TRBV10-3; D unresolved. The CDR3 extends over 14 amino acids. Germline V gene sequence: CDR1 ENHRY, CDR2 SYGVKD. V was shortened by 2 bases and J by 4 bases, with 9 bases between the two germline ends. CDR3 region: CAISESAKNQPQHF. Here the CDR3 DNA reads TGTGCCATCAGTGAGAGCGCGAAAAATCAGCCCCAGCATTTT.

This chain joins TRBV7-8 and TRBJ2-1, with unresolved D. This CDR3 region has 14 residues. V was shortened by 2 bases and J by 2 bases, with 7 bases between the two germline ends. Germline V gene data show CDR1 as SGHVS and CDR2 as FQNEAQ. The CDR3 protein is CASSLSLTYNEQFF. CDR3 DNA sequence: TGTGCCAGCAGCTTATCACTAACCTACAATGAGCAGTTCTTC.

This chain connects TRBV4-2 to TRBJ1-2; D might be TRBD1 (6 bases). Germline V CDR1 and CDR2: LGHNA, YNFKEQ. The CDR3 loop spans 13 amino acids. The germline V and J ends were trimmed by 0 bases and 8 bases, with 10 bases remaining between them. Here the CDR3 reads CASSQEEGVGYTF. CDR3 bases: TGTGCCAGCAGCCAAGAAGAGGGGGTGGGCTACACCTTC.

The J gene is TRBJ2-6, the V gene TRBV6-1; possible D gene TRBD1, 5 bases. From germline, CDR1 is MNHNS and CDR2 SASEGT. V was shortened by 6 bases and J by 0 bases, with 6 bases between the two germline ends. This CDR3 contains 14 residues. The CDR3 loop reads CASSRASGANVLTF. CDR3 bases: TGTGCCAGCAGCAGGGCCTCTGGGGCCAACGTCCTGACTTTC.

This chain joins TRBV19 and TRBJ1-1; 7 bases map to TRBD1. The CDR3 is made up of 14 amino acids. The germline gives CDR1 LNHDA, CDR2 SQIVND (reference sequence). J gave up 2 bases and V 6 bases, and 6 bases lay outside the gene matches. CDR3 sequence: CASRTTGSNTEAFF. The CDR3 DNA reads TGTGCCAGTAGGACGACAGGGTCAAACACTGAAGCTTTCTTT. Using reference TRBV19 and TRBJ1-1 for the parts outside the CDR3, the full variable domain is DGGITQSPKYLFRKEGQNVTLSCEQNLNHDAMYWYRQDPGQGLRLIYYSQIVNDFQKGDIAEGYSVSREKKESFPLTVTSAQKNPTAFYLCASRTTGSNTEAFFGQGTRLTVV.

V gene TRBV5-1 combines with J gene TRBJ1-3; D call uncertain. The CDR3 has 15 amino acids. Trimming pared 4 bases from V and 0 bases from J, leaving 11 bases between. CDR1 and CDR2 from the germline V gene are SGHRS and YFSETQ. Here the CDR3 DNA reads TGCGCCAGCAGCCTGGGTAGGTCCTCTGGAAACACCATATATTTT. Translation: CASSLGRSSGNTIYF.

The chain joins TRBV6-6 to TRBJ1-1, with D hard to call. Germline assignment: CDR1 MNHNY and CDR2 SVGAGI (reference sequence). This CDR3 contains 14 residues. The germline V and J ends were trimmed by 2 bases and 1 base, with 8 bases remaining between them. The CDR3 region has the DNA TGTGCCAGCAGTTACGGGAGGCCGAACACTGAAGCTTTCTTT. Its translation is CASSYGRPNTEAFF.

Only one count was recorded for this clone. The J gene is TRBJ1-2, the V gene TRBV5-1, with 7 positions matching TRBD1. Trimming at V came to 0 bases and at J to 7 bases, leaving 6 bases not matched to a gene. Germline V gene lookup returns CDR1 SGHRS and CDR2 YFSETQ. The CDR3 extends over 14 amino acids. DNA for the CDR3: TGCGCCAGCAGCTTGGTCGAGGGGGCGGGTGGCTACACCTTC. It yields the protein CASSLVEGAGGYTF.

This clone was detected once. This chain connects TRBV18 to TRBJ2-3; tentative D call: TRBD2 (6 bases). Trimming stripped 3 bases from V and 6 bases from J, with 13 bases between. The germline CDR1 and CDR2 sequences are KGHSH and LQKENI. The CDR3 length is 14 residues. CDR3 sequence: CASSPKGGADTQYF. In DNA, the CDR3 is TGTGCCAGCTCACCTAAGGGAGGTGCGGATACGCAGTATTTT. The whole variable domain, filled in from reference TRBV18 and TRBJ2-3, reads NAGVMQNPRHLVRRRGQEARLRCSPMKGHSHVYWYRQLPEEGLKFMVYLQKENIIDESGMPKERFSAEFPKEGPSILRIQQVVRGDSAAYFCASSPKGGADTQYFGPGTRLTVL.

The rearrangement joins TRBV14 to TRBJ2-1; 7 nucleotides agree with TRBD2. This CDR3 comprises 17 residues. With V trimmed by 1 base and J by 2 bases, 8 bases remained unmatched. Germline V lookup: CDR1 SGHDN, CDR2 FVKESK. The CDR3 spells CASSQASRGRTYNEQFF. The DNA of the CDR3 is TGTGCCAGCAGCCAAGCGAGTCGCGGGAGAACCTACAATGAGCAGTTCTTC.

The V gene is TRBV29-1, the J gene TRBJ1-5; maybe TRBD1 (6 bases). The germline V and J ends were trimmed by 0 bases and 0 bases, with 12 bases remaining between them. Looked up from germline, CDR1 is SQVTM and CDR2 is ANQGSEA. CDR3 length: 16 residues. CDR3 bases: TGCAGCGTTGAAGATAGGGGGATCTATAGCAATCAGCCCCAGCATTTT. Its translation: CSVEDRGIYSNQPQHF.

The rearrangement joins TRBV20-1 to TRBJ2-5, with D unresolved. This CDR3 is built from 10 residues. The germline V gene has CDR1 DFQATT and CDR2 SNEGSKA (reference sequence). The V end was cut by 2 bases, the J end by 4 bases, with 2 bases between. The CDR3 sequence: CSARRETQYF. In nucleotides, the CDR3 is TGCAGTGCTAGAAGAGAGACCCAGTACTTC.

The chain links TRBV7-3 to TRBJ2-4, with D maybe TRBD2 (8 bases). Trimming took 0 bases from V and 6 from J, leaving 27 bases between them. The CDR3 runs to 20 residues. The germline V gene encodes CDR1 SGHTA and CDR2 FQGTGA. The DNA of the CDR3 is TGTGCCAGCAGCTTAACAAGGGGACAGCCCGCTAGCGGGTGGGGAAACATTCAGTACTTC. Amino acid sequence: CASSLTRGQPASGWGNIQYF.

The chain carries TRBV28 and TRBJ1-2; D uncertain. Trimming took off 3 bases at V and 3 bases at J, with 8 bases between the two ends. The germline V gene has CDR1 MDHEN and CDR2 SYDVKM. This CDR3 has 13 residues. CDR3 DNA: TGTGCCAGCAGTTTGTTGGTGGACTATGGCTACACCTTC. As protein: CASSLLVDYGYTF.

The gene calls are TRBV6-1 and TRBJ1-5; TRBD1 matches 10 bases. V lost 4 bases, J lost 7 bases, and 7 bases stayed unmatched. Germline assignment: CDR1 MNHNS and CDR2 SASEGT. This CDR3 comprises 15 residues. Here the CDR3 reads CASSVGTGVRQPQHF. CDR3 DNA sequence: TGTGCCAGCAGTGTGGGGACAGGGGTACGGCAGCCCCAGCATTTT.

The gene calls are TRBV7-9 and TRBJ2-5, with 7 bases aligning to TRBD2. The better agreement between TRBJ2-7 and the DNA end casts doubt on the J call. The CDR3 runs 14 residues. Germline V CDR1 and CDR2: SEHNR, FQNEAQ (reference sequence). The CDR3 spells CASSLGGSDYEQYF. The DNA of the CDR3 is TGTGCCAGCAGCTTGGGAGGGAGCGACTACGAGCAGTACTTC.

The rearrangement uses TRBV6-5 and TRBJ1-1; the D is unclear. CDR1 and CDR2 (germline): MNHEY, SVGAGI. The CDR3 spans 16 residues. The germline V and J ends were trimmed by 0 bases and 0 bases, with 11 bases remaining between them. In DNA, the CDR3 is TGTGCCAGCAGTTACTCGATGAGAAACTTGAACACTGAAGCTTTCTTT. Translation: CASSYSMRNLNTEAFF.

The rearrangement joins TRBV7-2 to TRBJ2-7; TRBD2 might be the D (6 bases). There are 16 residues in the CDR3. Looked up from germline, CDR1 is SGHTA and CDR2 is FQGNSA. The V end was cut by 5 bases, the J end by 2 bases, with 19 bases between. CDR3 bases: TGTGCCAGCAGCAATAGGCCGGGGGTCGACCCCTACGAGCAGTACTTC. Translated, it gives CASSNRPGVDPYEQYF.

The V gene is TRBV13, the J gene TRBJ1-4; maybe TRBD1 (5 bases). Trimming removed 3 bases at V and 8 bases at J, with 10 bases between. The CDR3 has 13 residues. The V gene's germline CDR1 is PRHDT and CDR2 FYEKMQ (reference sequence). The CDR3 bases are TGTGCCAGCAGCTTTCAGGGATGGGAAAAACTGTTTTTT. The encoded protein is CASSFQGWEKLFF.

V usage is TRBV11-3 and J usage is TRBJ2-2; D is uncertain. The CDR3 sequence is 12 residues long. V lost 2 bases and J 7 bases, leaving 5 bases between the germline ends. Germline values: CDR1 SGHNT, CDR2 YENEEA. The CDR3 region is CASSLNIGELFF. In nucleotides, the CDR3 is TGTGCCAGCAGCTTAAATATCGGGGAGCTGTTTTTT.

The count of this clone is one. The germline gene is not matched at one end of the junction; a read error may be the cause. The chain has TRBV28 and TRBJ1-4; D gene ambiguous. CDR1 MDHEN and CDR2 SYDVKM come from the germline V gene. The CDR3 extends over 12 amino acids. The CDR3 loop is CASRTPPERAVF. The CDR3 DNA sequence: TGTGCCAGCAGAACACCCCCGGAGAGAGCGGTTTTT. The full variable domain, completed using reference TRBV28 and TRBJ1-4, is DVKVTQSSRYLVKRTGEKVFLECVQDMDHENMFWYRQDPGLGLRLIYFSYDVKMKEKGDIPEGYSVSREKKERFSLILESASTNQTSMYLCASRTPPERAVFGSGTQLSVL.